The T cell receptor (beta chain) described here comes from a study of beta chain features in type 1 diabetes. As regards this clone: The antigen remains unidentified.

Study-level findings and limits: Fewer junction insertions and more nucleotide deletions appeared in type 1 diabetes patients. For Type 1 diabetes patients, all four CD4+ subsets carried TCRB CDR3s that were moderately but significantly shorter.

Reverse transcription of all isolated RNA meant that expressed TCRB transcripts were sequenced. Only in-frame clones appear in the TCRdb table, and some are missing; sequencing was by immunoSEQ multiplex PCR. This sample has about 410,000 clones, with around 14% found just once. CD45RO/CCR7/CD25/CD127/CD95/CD27 staining was used to isolate CD4+ naive, central memory, regulatory and stem cell-like memory cells by sorting. Germline CDR1 is MGHRA and CDR2 is YSYEKL. V lost 0 bases to trimming and J lost 1 base, with 12 bases between them. The CDR3 consists of 16 residues. Specimen: naive CD4+ T cells from blood. The chain employs TRBV4-1 and TRBJ1-1, with D unresolved. The clonotype originates from a man aged 30 to 39 in good health. DNA for the CDR3: TGCGCCAGCAGCCAAGATCCAACCGTAGCGAACACTGAAGCTTTCTTT. Its translation is CASSQDPTVANTEAFF.